The sequence of this TCR beta chain was determined in a study of blood T cell repertoires in COVID-19. Study at large: Spain, Italy and the United States supplied samples that represented acute and convalescent COVID-19. PBMCs, B-cell-depleted T cells, or T cells provided the cDNA or gDNA that made up the material.

Assay: immunoSEQ multiplex PCR; the TCRdb copy retains only in-frame clones and omits some. The repertoire consists of approximately 90,000 clones, with roughly 90% occurring once and the leading ten covering about 7.2%. The germline V gene encodes CDR1 SGHTA and CDR2 FQGNSA. V shed 4 bases and J shed 6 bases, with 17 bases lying between them. The CDR3 contains 15 residues. The rearrangement uses TRBV7-2 and TRBJ2-3, with D tentatively TRBD2 (6 bases). Sequencing used peripheral blood. The receptor was isolated from a man between 60 and 70 years old with acute or convalescent COVID-19. The CDR3 DNA sequence: TGTGCCAGCAGCTCAGGAGGGGACCCTTTGGATACGCAGTATTTT. Translating it yields CASSSGGDPLDTQYF. The full variable domain, in which reference TRBV7-2 and TRBJ2-3 provide the parts outside the CDR3, is GAGVSQSPSNKVTEKGKDVELRCDPISGHTALYWYRQSLGQGLEFLIYFQGNSAPDKSGLPSDRFSAERTGGSVSTLTIQRTQQEDSAVYLCASSSGGDPLDTQYFGPGTRLTVL.